Reported below is one TCR beta chain. Its specificity is unknown. This CDR3 has 13 amino acids. CDR1 is DFQATT and CDR2 is SNEGSKA in the germline V gene (reference sequence). Each CDR3 protein gets one entry in TCRdb, which reprocessed the 5' RACE reads and gives no DNA. This table holds approximately 390,000 distinct CDR3 sequences. This sample was included in a study of monozygotic twins with inflammatory bowel disease. General observations from the study: A reduction in TCRbeta diversity (inverse Simpson) was seen in IBD patients relative to healthy co-twins.

This chain links TRBV20-1 with TRBJ2-1; as DNA is missing, the TRBD1 call by TCRdb cannot be tested. The sample taken for sequencing was blood. This clonotype was sampled from a human donor with ulcerative colitis or Crohn's disease, or a healthy co-twin of an affected twin (not recorded which). CDR3 region: CSARGDPHAAQFF.